This TCR beta chain came from a study of blood T cell repertoires in COVID-19. The V and J ends lost 6 bases and 4 bases respectively, with 20 bases between them. Germline V gene lookup returns CDR1 SGHTA and CDR2 FQGNSA. The CDR3 is 16 amino acids. The method was immunoSEQ multiplex PCR; TCRdb's version includes in-frame clones alone and lacks a portion of them. The sample lists about 210,000 clones; roughly 80% were seen once. The sequence was obtained from a man aged 55 to 70 with acute or convalescent COVID-19. V is TRBV7-2 and J is TRBJ2-3, with a possible D match to TRBD2 (7 bases). The material sequenced was peripheral blood. For the CDR3, the DNA is TGTGCCAGCAGGCGAAGAGGGGGGGGCCCTTCAGATACGCAGTATTTT. It translates to CASRRRGGGPSDTQYF.